These 3 T cell receptor beta chains originate from one sample sequenced in a study of technical replicates of blood from four donors. Repertoires were generated with immunoSEQ multiplex PCR, while TCRdb's copy carries only in-frame clones and drops some. Of approximately 73,000 clones listed, roughly 96% were seen once; the top ten hold about 0.34%. Sequenced input: T cells isolated from PBMCs. The receptors here all came from a human donor in good health.

This chain joins TRBV7-2 and TRBJ2-4, with TRBD1 matching over 8 bases. The CDR3 has 14 residues. The junction had 6 bases not matched to a gene; V was cut back by 3 bases and J by 8 bases. CDR1 SGHTA and CDR2 FQGNSA come from the germline V gene. The CDR3 spells CASSFGQGVDIQYF. Here the CDR3 DNA reads TGTGCCAGCAGCTTCGGACAGGGAGTCGACATTCAGTACTTC.

The chain links TRBV5-1 to TRBJ1-2; 11 positions agree with TRBD1. Germline CDR1 reads SGHRS; CDR2 reads YFSETQ. With V trimmed by 2 bases and J by 1 base, 7 bases remained unmatched. The CDR3 is made up of 17 amino acids. CDR3 residues: CASSLYRDRGVNYGYTF. The CDR3 coding sequence is TGCGCCAGCAGCTTATATCGGGACAGGGGGGTTAACTATGGCTACACCTTC.

The J gene is TRBJ1-1, the V gene TRBV5-1; the D gene is possibly TRBD1 (5 bases). The CDR3 runs 12 residues. Per germline, CDR1 SGHRS and CDR2 YFSETQ. Trimming shortened V by 0 bases and J by 8 bases, and 8 bases separated the two germline ends. This CDR3 reads CASSLGAGEAFF. The DNA for the CDR3 is TGCGCCAGCAGCTTGGGGGCAGGGGAAGCTTTCTTT.